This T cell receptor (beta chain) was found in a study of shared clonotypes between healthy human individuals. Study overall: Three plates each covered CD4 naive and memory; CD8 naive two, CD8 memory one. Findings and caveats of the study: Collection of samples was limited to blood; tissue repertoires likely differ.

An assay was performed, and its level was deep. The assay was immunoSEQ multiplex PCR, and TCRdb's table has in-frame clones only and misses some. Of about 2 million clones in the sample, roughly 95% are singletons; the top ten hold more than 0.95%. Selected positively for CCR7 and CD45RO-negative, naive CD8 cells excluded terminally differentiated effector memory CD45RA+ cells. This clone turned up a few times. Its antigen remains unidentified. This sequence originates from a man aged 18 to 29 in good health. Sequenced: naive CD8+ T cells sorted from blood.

The CDR3 loop is CAWTRAGWDGYTF. CDR3 sequence (DNA): TGTGCCTGGACCCGGGCAGGGTGGGATGGCTACACCTTC. The chain links TRBV30 to TRBJ1-2, with D possibly matching TRBD1 (5 bases). Germline CDR1 reads GTSNPN; CDR2 reads SVGIG (reference sequence). Trimming cost V 4 bases and J 6 bases, with 15 bases left between them. The CDR3 contains 13 residues.